Only a few counts were recorded for the clone carrying this TCR beta chain. The antigen remains undetermined. The sample belongs to a study of response to subunit inactivated influenza vaccine. Germline-derived CDR1 and CDR2 are LGHNA and YSLEER. Trimming removed 0 bases at V and 0 bases at J, with 9 bases between. This CDR3 has 16 residues. Using its own MiXCR run on the RT-PCR reads, TCRdb lists one record per CDR3 protein. Of roughly 670,000 distinct CDR3 sequences listed, 14% were seen once; the top ten hold less than 9%. General study points: Only a handful of new T cells, the authors suggested, are recruited with each seasonal influenza vaccination.

V is TRBV4-3 and J is TRBJ2-1; D is possibly TRBD2 (6 bases). This TCR was sampled from a man aged 50 to 60 who received an inactivated influenza vaccine. Source: PBMCs from blood, taken 14 to 15 days before vaccination. CDR3 coding DNA: TGCGCCAGCAGCCAAGATTTCGGGAGCTCCTACAATGAGCAGTTCTTC. This sequence encodes CASSQDFGSSYNEQFF.